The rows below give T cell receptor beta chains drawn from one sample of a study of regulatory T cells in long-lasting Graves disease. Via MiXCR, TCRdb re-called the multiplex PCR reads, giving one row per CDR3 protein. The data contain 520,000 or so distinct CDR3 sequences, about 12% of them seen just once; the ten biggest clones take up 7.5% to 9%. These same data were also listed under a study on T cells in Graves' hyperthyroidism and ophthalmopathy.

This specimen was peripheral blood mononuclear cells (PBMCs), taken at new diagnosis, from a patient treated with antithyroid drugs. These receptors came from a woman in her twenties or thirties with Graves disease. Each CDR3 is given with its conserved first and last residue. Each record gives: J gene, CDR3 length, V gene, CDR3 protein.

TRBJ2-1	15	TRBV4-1	CASSQARTVINEQFF
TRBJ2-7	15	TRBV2	CASNSRTRVPDEQYF
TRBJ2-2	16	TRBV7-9	CASSLGVGTNTGELFF
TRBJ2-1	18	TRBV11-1	CASSLFASSLAGYNEQFF
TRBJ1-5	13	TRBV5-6	CASSLRHNQPQHF
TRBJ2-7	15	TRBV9	CASSVGLAGPRERYF
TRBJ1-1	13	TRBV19	CASRGQGVTEAFF
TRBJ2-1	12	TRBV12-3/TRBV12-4	CASRKGGGEQFF
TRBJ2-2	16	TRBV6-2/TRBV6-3	CASSRSGRASPGELFF
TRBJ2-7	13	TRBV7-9	CASSPWGRYEQYF
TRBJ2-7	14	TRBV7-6	CASSRGASTYEQYF
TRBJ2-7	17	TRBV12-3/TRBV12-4	CASSLRGTGRRAYEQYF
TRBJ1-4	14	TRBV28	CASSSNPGTEKLFF
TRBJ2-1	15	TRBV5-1	CASSLRSRIYNEQFF
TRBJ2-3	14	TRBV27	CTSSSGTGADTQYF